This T cell receptor beta chain was retrieved from a study of OX40 agonist ivuxolimab in advanced cancers. The sampling schedule covered blood at baseline, cycle 4 day 1, and cycle 7 day 1. Method: immunoSEQ multiplex PCR; TCRdb's copy keeps in-frame clones and lacks some. Among about 76,000 clones listed, about 85% were seen once. Trimming took off 3 bases at V and 8 bases at J, with 10 bases between the two ends. This CDR3 region has 13 residues. Per germline, CDR1 SGHTA and CDR2 FQGNSA. The clonotype comes from an adult with an advanced solid tumor such as melanoma, head and neck, liver or kidney cancer. This specimen consisted of CD4+ or CD8+ T cells sorted from blood, obtained in a trial of the OX40 agonist ivuxolimab. The V call is TRBV7-2, the J call TRBJ1-4; maybe TRBD1 (6 bases). Here the CDR3 reads CASSFRQVEKLFF. Here the CDR3 DNA reads TGTGCCAGCAGCTTCCGACAGGTGGAAAAACTGTTTTTT.